Each of the 14 T cell receptor beta chains below was sequenced from the same sample in a study of blood T cell repertoires in COVID-19. Sequencing was performed with immunoSEQ multiplex PCR; in TCRdb, only in-frame clones are kept and a portion is missing. Of about 44,000 clones in the sample, around 90% were seen once. The specimen sequenced was peripheral blood. The receptor source for this set is a woman aged 80 or over in a cohort sampled during active or convalescent COVID-19.

The chain has TRBV6-5 and TRBJ2-1; 10 bases map to TRBD2. Per the germline V gene, CDR1 is MNHEY and CDR2 is SVGAGI. The CDR3 is 14 amino acids. V lost 8 bases and J lost 7; bases outside the gene matches: 8. CDR3: CASDLAGAENEQFF. The CDR3 DNA follows: TGTGCCAGCGACCTAGCGGGAGCGGAGAATGAGCAGTTCTTC.

The chain employs TRBV9 and TRBJ1-5, with D perhaps matching TRBD1 (5 bases). V was trimmed by 4 bases and J by 11 bases, leaving 16 bases between them. Germline CDR1 reads SGDLS; CDR2 reads YYNGEE. This CDR3 contains 13 residues. The CDR3 nucleotides read TGTGCCAGCAGCCTTGGGGACCGCGGGGCCCAGCATTTT. This translates into CASSLGDRGAQHF.

The chain couples TRBV7-3 to TRBJ2-1; 8 bases agree with TRBD2. Germline CDR1 reads SGHTA; CDR2 reads FQGTGA. J was trimmed by 4 bases and V by 3 bases; bases with no gene match: 2. The CDR3 length is 14 residues. CDR3 residues: CASSLGGGYNEQFF. The DNA for the CDR3 is TGTGCCAGCAGCTTGGGCGGGGGGTACAATGAGCAGTTCTTC.

The V call is TRBV4-1, the J call TRBJ2-5; TRBD1 is a possible D gene (5 bases). This CDR3 has 13 residues. The V and J ends lost 4 bases and 5 bases respectively, with 11 bases between them. Per the germline V gene, CDR1 is MGHRA and CDR2 is YSYEKL. The CDR3 protein is CASSPRVRETQYF. CDR3 nucleotide sequence: TGCGCCAGCAGCCCCAGGGTGCGGGAGACCCAGTACTTC.

The rearrangement uses TRBV3-1 (or the pseudogene TRBV3-2) and TRBJ2-6, with D unresolved. The V end was cut by 2 bases, the J end by 0 bases, with 17 bases between. The germline V gene encodes CDR1 LGHDT and CDR2 YNNKEL (reference sequence). The CDR3 length is 19 residues. CDR3 nucleotide sequence: TGTGCCAGCAGCCAATCCCGCAGGCCCCTCTACTCTGGGGCCAACGTCCTGACTTTC. Translating it yields CASSQSRRPLYSGANVLTF.

The gene calls are TRBV6-6 and TRBJ2-1; TRBD1 matches at 8 bases. J was trimmed by 8 bases and V by 11 bases; bases with no gene match: 14. Germline lookup yields CDR1 MNHNY and CDR2 SVGAGI (reference sequence). The CDR3 totals 14 residues. The CDR3 sequence is CASSKDRDSDEQFF. In nucleotides, the CDR3 is TGTGCCTCCTCGAAGGACAGGGATTCTGATGAGCAGTTCTTC.

J is TRBJ1-6 and V is TRBV18, with TRBD1 identical over 10 bases. This CDR3 is built from 14 residues. V shed 6 bases, J shed 7 bases, and the junction held 3 bases outside the gene matches. Germline V gene data show CDR1 as KGHSH and CDR2 as LQKENI. The CDR3: CASSLGQGNSPLHF. The CDR3 DNA follows: TGTGCCAGCTCCTTGGGACAGGGGAATTCACCCCTCCACTTT.

The chain carries TRBV4-1 and TRBJ2-7, with a tentative D call TRBD1 (6 bases). The V gene lost 5 bases and the J gene lost 2 bases, with 19 bases spanning the gap. CDR3 length: 16 amino acids. Germline loops: CDR1 MGHRA, CDR2 YSYEKL. CDR3 coding DNA: TGCGCCAGCAGCTCCCGGGGATTAGGGGGACCCTACGAGCAGTACTTC. Translation: CASSSRGLGGPYEQYF.

This chain connects TRBV10-1 to TRBJ1-3, with no clear D. V was pared by 6 bases and J by 6 bases, with 18 bases between. This CDR3 has 15 amino acids. Germline V lookup: CDR1 WNHNN, CDR2 SYGVQD (reference sequence). CDR3 loop: CASRAFGEEENTIYF. DNA of the CDR3: TGCGCCAGCAGGGCCTTTGGGGAGGAGGAAAACACCATATATTTT.

The V gene is TRBV2, the J gene TRBJ1-5, with 8 bases lining up with TRBD1. Unmatched junction bases numbered 9, after V lost 7 bases and J lost 4 bases. CDR3 length: 15 residues. CDR1 SNHLY and CDR2 FYNNEI come from the germline V gene. The CDR3, as DNA: TGTGCCAGCAAAGGGCGGACAGGGACTAATCAGCCCCAGCATTTT. It yields the protein CASKGRTGTNQPQHF.

This chain uses TRBV6-2 or TRBV6-3 with TRBJ2-7, with 9 bases identical to TRBD2. This CDR3 is built from 15 residues. With 4 bases clipped from V and 4 bases from J, the junction kept 8 bases outside the gene matches. Germline lookup yields CDR1 MNHEY and CDR2 SVGEGT. The CDR3 DNA reads TGTGCCAGCAGTTTCAGGGCGGGAGGGCCGTACGAGCAGTACTTC. This translates into CASSFRAGGPYEQYF.

The chain has TRBV11-3 and TRBJ2-1; TRBD2 aligns across 14 bases. Germline V gives CDR1 SGHNT, CDR2 YENEEA. The ends lost 4 bases at V and 10 bases at J; junction bases unmatched: 9. The length of the CDR3 is 16 residues. The CDR3 region has the DNA TGTGCCAGCAGCTCTTCCGGGACTAGCGGGAGTGGCGAGCAGTTCTTC. Protein product: CASSSSGTSGSGEQFF.

This chain connects TRBV6-5 to TRBJ1-2, with TRBD1 matching over 9 bases. Germline V gene lookup returns CDR1 MNHEY and CDR2 SVGAGI. The CDR3 sequence is 15 residues long. V trimming: 11 bases; J trimming: 6 bases; junction bases outside the gene matches: 16. This chain's CDR3 is CAPVKDRGFVHGYTF. The CDR3 DNA reads as TGTGCCCCTGTAAAGGACAGGGGCTTCGTGCATGGCTACACCTTC.

V is TRBV7-2 and J is TRBJ2-2; the match to TRBD2 covers 10 bases. Germline V CDR1 and CDR2: SGHTA, FQGNSA. V was clipped by 5 bases and J by 4 bases; unmatched bases: 7. The CDR3 extends over 16 amino acids. CDR3 DNA sequence: TGTGCCAGCAGCCCTGAGAGCGGGAGGGTCACCGGGGAGCTGTTTTTT. It is translated as CASSPESGRVTGELFF. The entire variable domain, with the rest obtained from reference TRBV7-2 and TRBJ2-2, is as follows: GAGVSQSPSNKVTEKGKDVELRCDPISGHTALYWYRQSLGQGLEFLIYFQGNSAPDKSGLPSDRFSAERTGGSVSTLTIQRTQQEDSAVYLCASSPESGRVTGELFFGEGSRLTVL.